Below, 27 T cell receptor beta chains from the same sample are listed, as sequenced in a study of response to subunit inactivated influenza vaccine. TCRdb redid the calling of the RT-PCR reads with MiXCR, one entry per CDR3 protein. The data hold approximately 520,000 distinct CDR3 sequences, with 16% observed a single time. The sample in question was CD4+ T cells sorted from PBMCs, obtained around 2 years after vaccination. The receptors shown here come from a man aged 50 to 75 who received an inactivated influenza vaccine.

The table lists this clonotype with many counts. V and J are TRBV12-3 or TRBV12-4 and TRBJ2-1, with D uncertain. The CDR3 sequence is 15 residues long. V lost 5 bases and J 0 bases, leaving 11 bases between the germline ends. The CDR3 here is CASSPDGISYNEQFF. In nucleotides, the CDR3 is TGTGCCAGCAGTCCGGACGGAATCTCCTACAATGAGCAGTTCTTC.

The chain links TRBV6-2 or TRBV6-3 to TRBJ2-2; 13 bases are a match to TRBD2. Looked up from germline, CDR1 is MNHEY and CDR2 is SVGEGT. V shed 5 bases and J 0 bases; nucleotides not matched to a gene: 3. This CDR3 spans 17 amino acids. Written as DNA, the CDR3 is TGTGCCAGCAGTCCAGGGACTAGCGGGGCGAACACCGGGGAGCTGTTTTTT. Its translation is CASSPGTSGANTGELFF.

This clonotype appeared many times. The rearrangement joins TRBV12-3 or TRBV12-4 to TRBJ1-3; D is undetermined. This CDR3 has 13 amino acids. V lost 3 bases, J lost 0 bases, and 3 bases lay in between. The CDR3 reads CASSLISGNTIYF. For the CDR3, the DNA is TGTGCCAGCAGTTTGATCTCTGGAAACACCATATATTTT.

This clonotype appeared a few times. The chain couples TRBV18 to TRBJ2-2; TRBD2 agrees at 9 bases. The CDR3 is 20 residues long. Germline V gene sequence: CDR1 KGHSH, CDR2 LQKENI. Losses at the gene ends were 0 bases for V and 2 bases for J; bases not matched to a gene: 13. The CDR3 here is CASSPPTSGFDLYNTGELFF. As DNA, the CDR3 is TGTGCCAGCTCACCACCCACTAGCGGGTTCGACCTGTATAACACCGGGGAGCTGTTTTTT. The entire variable domain, with the rest obtained from reference TRBV18 and TRBJ2-2, is as follows: NAGVMQNPRHLVRRRGQEARLRCSPMKGHSHVYWYRQLPEEGLKFMVYLQKENIIDESGMPKERFSAEFPKEGPSILRIQQVVRGDSAAYFCASSPPTSGFDLYNTGELFFGEGSRLTVL.

The chain recombines TRBV11-2 with TRBJ2-3; 10 positions agree with TRBD2. This CDR3 comprises 16 residues. Germline V gene data show CDR1 as SGHAT and CDR2 as FQNNGV. The ends lost 5 bases at V and 0 bases at J; junction bases unmatched: 5. CDR3 sequence reads: CASSKRTSGSTDTQYF. CDR3 sequence (DNA): TGTGCCAGCAGCAAACGGACTAGCGGAAGCACAGATACGCAGTATTTT. The whole variable domain, remainder taken from reference TRBV11-2 and TRBJ2-3, is EAGVAQSPRYKIIEKRQSVAFWCNPISGHATLYWYQQILGQGPKLLIQFQNNGVVDDSQLPKDRFSAERLKGVDSTLKIQPAKLEDSAVYLCASSKRTSGSTDTQYFGPGTRLTVL.

This chain connects TRBV5-1 to TRBJ1-2, with TRBD1 as a possible D gene (5 bases). This CDR3 is 15 amino acids long. Germline assignment: CDR1 SGHRS and CDR2 YFSETQ. Trimming took 1 base from V and 0 from J, leaving 10 bases between them. The DNA of the CDR3 is TGCGCCAGCAGCTTGATGACGGGACCTAACTATGGCTACACCTTC. Residues: CASSLMTGPNYGYTF.

This chain links TRBV7-3 with TRBJ2-2, with D perhaps assigned TRBD1 or TRBD2 (5 bases each). The CDR3 covers 15 residues. The V and J ends lost 6 bases and 5 bases respectively, with 16 bases between them. CDR1 and CDR2 (germline): SGHTA, FQGTGA. Here the CDR3 DNA reads TGTGCCAGCAGTCCGACGCAGGGAGATACCGGGGAGCTGTTTTTT. Translating gives CASSPTQGDTGELFF.

This clonotype showed up just a few times. The chain recombines TRBV28 with TRBJ1-4; the D gene is possibly TRBD1 (5 bases). V lost 7 bases to trimming and J lost 0 bases, with 12 bases between them. The CDR3 runs to 15 residues. The V gene's germline CDR1 is MDHEN and CDR2 SYDVKM. Written as DNA, the CDR3 is TGTGCCAGCAATCGGCAGGGATCAACTAATGAAAAACTGTTTTTT. It encodes CASNRQGSTNEKLFF.

V and J are TRBV11-2 and TRBJ2-4; TRBD2 is a possible D gene (7 bases). The CDR3 loop spans 17 amino acids. V was trimmed by 1 base and J by 0 bases, leaving 13 bases between them. Germline loops: CDR1 SGHAT, CDR2 FQNNGV. CDR3 bases: TGTGCCAGCAGCTTAGTTGGGGGGGGCGAAGCCAAAAACATTCAGTACTTC. As protein: CASSLVGGGEAKNIQYF.

V is TRBV7-9 and J is TRBJ2-7; D is uncertain. This CDR3 spans 12 amino acids. Trimming took 1 base from V and 6 from J, leaving 7 bases between them. Germline-derived CDR1 and CDR2 are SEHNR and FQNEAQ (reference sequence). The CDR3 DNA follows: TGTGCCAGCAGCTTAGATTTTACCGAGCAGTACTTC. It codes for CASSLDFTEQYF.

This clonotype turned up a few times. The V gene is TRBV12-3 or TRBV12-4, the J gene TRBJ2-3; D is unresolved. Trimming cost V 6 bases and J 4 bases, with 8 bases left between them. The CDR3 runs 12 residues. The CDR3 coding sequence is TGTGCCAGCAGGACGACATCAGATACGCAGTATTTT. It yields the protein CASRTTSDTQYF.

CDR3 residues: CASSLVPGQGSNEQFF. CDR3 DNA sequence: TGTGCCAGCAGCTTAGTCCCGGGACAGGGCAGCAATGAGCAGTTCTTC. The rearrangement uses TRBV7-2 and TRBJ2-1, with 9 positions matching TRBD1. CDR3 size: 16 residues. From germline, CDR1 is SGHTA and CDR2 FQGNSA. V shed 1 base and J 6 bases; nucleotides not matched to a gene: 7.

This clonotype was seen only a few times. The chain joins TRBV25-1 to TRBJ1-4; D possibly corresponds to TRBD1 (5 bases). The CDR3 consists of 14 residues. V was trimmed by 11 bases and J by 2 bases, leaving 15 bases between them. Germline assignment: CDR1 MGHDK and CDR2 SYGVNS. CDR3 in DNA: TGTGCCGCGACAGACATTTATACTAATGAAAAACTGTTTTTT. Its protein product is CAATDIYTNEKLFF. Drawing the rest from reference TRBV25-1 and TRBJ1-4, the complete variable domain is EADIYQTPRYLVIGTGKKITLECSQTMGHDKMYWYQQDPGMELHLIHYSYGVNSTEKGDLSSESTVSRIRTEHFPLTLESARPSHTSQYLCAATDIYTNEKLFFGSGTQLSVL.

The chain combines TRBV2 with TRBJ1-6; 9 nucleotides match TRBD1. V lost 7 bases, J lost 10 bases, and 11 bases stayed unmatched. Germline loops: CDR1 SNHLY, CDR2 FYNNEI. This CDR3 region has 15 residues. Written as DNA, the CDR3 is TGTGCCAGCAACCTGGGGGGACAGGGCGGATCACCCCTCCACTTT. Translating it yields CASNLGGQGGSPLHF. The whole variable domain, filled in from reference TRBV2 and TRBJ1-6, reads EPEVTQTPSHQVTQMGQEVILRCVPISNHLYFYWYRQILGQKVEFLVSFYNNEISEKSEIFDDQFSVERPDGSNFTLKIRSTKLEDSAMYFCASNLGGQGGSPLHFGNGTRLTVT.

V gene TRBV20-1 combines with J gene TRBJ2-1; D unresolved. Trimming left V 6 bases short and J 2 bases short, with 14 bases between. The CDR3 length is 14 residues. Germline CDR1 and CDR2: DFQATT and SNEGSKA (reference sequence). The CDR3 DNA is TGCAGTGCAGAGAGGACCGGAGCCTACAATGAGCAGTTCTTC. Protein product: CSAERTGAYNEQFF.

This sequence joins TRBV28 and TRBJ2-3, with 8 bases identical to TRBD1. This CDR3 has 13 amino acids. Per the germline V gene, CDR1 is MDHEN and CDR2 is SYDVKM. Losses at the gene ends were 6 bases for V and 12 bases for J; bases not matched to a gene: 11. CDR3 in DNA: TGTGCCAGCAGGAGACCAGGACAGGGAAAACAGTATTTT. As protein: CASRRPGQGKQYF.

V is TRBV12-3 or TRBV12-4 and J is TRBJ1-2; no definite D call. Between the trimmed V and J ends, which lost 6 bases and 5 bases, there was a span of 16 bases. This CDR3 spans 14 amino acids. CDR3 region: CASSPPYGSYGYTF. The CDR3 nucleotides are TGTGCCAGCAGCCCCCCCTACGGCTCGTATGGCTACACCTTC.

This clonotype was counted a few times. The J gene is TRBJ2-1, the V gene TRBV7-2; 9 bases are shared with TRBD1. In germline, CDR1 is SGHTA, CDR2 FQGNSA. This CDR3 is built from 16 residues. V shed 5 bases, J shed 4 bases, and the junction held 9 bases outside the gene matches. The CDR3 is CASSPAGTGSYNEQFF. Written as DNA, the CDR3 is TGTGCCAGCAGCCCGGCCGGGACAGGGAGTTACAATGAGCAGTTCTTC.

The chain carries TRBV6-2 or TRBV6-3 and TRBJ2-3, with a tentative D call TRBD1 (6 bases). CDR1 is MNHEY, CDR2 SVGEGT, per germline. V lost 6 bases to trimming and J lost 6 bases, with 16 bases between them. The CDR3 loop spans 14 amino acids. CDR3 bases: TGTGCCAGCAGAAGATCAGGGGCGCACGATACGCAGTATTTT. The encoded protein is CASRRSGAHDTQYF.

This rearrangement joins TRBV20-1 to TRBJ2-2; 7 positions agree with TRBD2. The CDR3 is 15 residues long. J gave up 6 bases and V 3 bases, and 10 bases lay outside the gene matches. Germline V CDR1 and CDR2: DFQATT, SNEGSKA (reference sequence). CDR3 sequence reads: CSASLTSVQAGELFF. The CDR3 nucleotides are TGCAGTGCTAGCCTTACTAGCGTTCAGGCCGGGGAGCTGTTTTTT.

The sample holds a few counts of this clonotype. The chain joins TRBV7-9 to TRBJ2-2; D possibly corresponds to TRBD1 (5 bases). The V gene's germline CDR1 is SEHNR and CDR2 FQNEAQ (reference sequence). This CDR3 comprises 15 residues. The V end was cut by 4 bases, the J end by 3 bases, with 12 bases between. In nucleotides, the CDR3 is TGTGCCAGCAGCTCACCGGACACATACACCGGGGAGCTGTTTTTT. Protein: CASSSPDTYTGELFF.

This clonotype was found a few times. The CDR3 DNA reads as TGTGCCAGCAGCTTTTCCAGGTCCCCGAACACCGGGGAGCTGTTTTTT. It codes for CASSFSRSPNTGELFF. V usage is TRBV5-6 and J usage is TRBJ2-2; D is ambiguous. The CDR3 consists of 16 residues. Trimming took 2 bases from V and 0 from J, leaving 11 bases between them. Germline V CDR1 and CDR2: SGHDT, YYEEEE.

The table lists this clonotype with a few counts. The rearrangement uses TRBV20-1 and TRBJ2-1; D remains ambiguous. V dropped 3 bases and J dropped 4 bases, with 7 bases sitting between them. The CDR3 runs 12 residues. In germline, CDR1 is DFQATT, CDR2 SNEGSKA (reference sequence). DNA for the CDR3: TGCAGTGCTAGCCACGGTTACAATGAGCAGTTCTTC. Its protein product is CSASHGYNEQFF.

This clonotype was counted between two and nine times. The J gene is TRBJ2-1, the V gene TRBV5-1; possible D gene TRBD1, 6 bases. Trimming took 5 bases from V and 8 from J, leaving 14 bases between them. Germline assignment: CDR1 SGHRS and CDR2 YFSETQ. The CDR3 contains 13 residues. The DNA for the CDR3 is TGCGCCAGCAGGGACAGCCGTTGGGATGAGCAGTTCTTC. Translated, it gives CASRDSRWDEQFF. The full variable domain, with the rest looked up from reference TRBV5-1 and TRBJ2-1, is KAGVTQTPRYLIKTRGQQVTLSCSPISGHRSVSWYQQTPGQGLQFLFEYFSETQRNKGNFPGRFSGRQFSNSRSEMNVSTLELGDSALYLCASRDSRWDEQFFGPGTRLTVL.

CDR3 DNA sequence: TGCAGCACCCGGCTGGCCTACAATGAGCAGTTCTTC. This sequence encodes CSTRLAYNEQFF. This chain uses TRBV29-1 with TRBJ2-1; no clear D. The V and J ends lost 8 bases and 2 bases respectively, with 10 bases between them. Germline CDR1 and CDR2: SQVTM and ANQGSEA. The length of the CDR3 is 12 residues.

This clonotype was seen a handful of times. This chain joins TRBV29-1 and TRBJ1-2, with D perhaps matching TRBD1 (6 bases). V lost 4 bases and J 6 bases, leaving 18 bases between the germline ends. CDR1 is SQVTM and CDR2 is ANQGSEA in the germline V gene. This CDR3 is built from 14 residues. The CDR3 bases are TGCAGCGTTGTTGGGGGCGGGGGGCTCGATGGCTACACCTTC. This sequence encodes CSVVGGGGLDGYTF.

This clonotype was found many times. The chain combines TRBV5-1 with TRBJ1-1; no clear D gene. Germline-derived CDR1 and CDR2 are SGHRS and YFSETQ. The CDR3 loop spans 15 amino acids. Trimming pared 1 base from V and 1 base from J, leaving 11 bases between. This chain's CDR3 is CASSLRTDANTEAFF. The CDR3 region has the DNA TGCGCCAGCAGCTTGAGGACGGACGCGAACACTGAAGCTTTCTTT.